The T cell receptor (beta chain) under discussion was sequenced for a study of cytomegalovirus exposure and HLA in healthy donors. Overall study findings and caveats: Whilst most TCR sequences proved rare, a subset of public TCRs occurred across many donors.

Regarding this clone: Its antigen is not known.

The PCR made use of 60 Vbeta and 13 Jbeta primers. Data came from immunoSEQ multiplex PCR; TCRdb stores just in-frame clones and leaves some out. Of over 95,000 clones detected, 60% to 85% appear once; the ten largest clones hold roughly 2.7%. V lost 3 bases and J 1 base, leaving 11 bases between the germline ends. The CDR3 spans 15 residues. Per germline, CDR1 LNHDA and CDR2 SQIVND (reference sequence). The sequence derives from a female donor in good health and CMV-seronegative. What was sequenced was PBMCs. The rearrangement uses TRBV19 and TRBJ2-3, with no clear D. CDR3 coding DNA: TGTGCCAGTAGTATGATCGCCGGAGGCACAGATACGCAGTATTTT. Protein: CASSMIAGGTDTQYF.